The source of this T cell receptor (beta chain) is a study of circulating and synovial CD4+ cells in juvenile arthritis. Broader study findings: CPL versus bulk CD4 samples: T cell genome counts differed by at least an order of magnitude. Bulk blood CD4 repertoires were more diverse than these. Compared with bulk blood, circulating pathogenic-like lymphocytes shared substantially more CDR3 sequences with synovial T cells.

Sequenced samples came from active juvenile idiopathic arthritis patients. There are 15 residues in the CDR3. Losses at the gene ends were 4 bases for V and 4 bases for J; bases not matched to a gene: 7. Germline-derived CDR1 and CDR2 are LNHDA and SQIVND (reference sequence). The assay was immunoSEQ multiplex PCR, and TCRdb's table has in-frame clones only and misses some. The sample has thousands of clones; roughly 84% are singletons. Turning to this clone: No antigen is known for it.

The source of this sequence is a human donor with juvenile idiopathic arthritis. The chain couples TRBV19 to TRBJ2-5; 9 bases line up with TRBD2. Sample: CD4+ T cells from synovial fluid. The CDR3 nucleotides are TGTGCCAGTAGTAACGGCGGGGGGGCCGGAGAGACCCAGTACTTC. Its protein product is CASSNGGGAGETQYF.